The rows below give T cell receptor beta chains drawn from one sample of a study of cytomegalovirus exposure and HLA in healthy donors. The method was immunoSEQ multiplex PCR; TCRdb's version includes in-frame clones alone and lacks a portion of them. The table has some 67,000 clones, approximately 80% seen once. The sample comprised PBMCs. The receptors shown here come from a woman aged 30 to 39 in good health and CMV-seronegative. Each CDR3 is given with its conserved first and last residue. D genes are given only for firm matches. Expanded clones get a size class; other rows say once, few or many, or leave the size out.

TRBV7-2,TRBD1,TRBJ2-7,.,CASIIDRGSDEQYF,TGTGCCAGCATCATAGACAGGGGGAGCGACGAGCAGTACTTC
TRBV27,.,TRBJ1-5,once,CASSSSVRNQPQHF,TGTGCCAGCAGCTCGTCGGTTCGCAATCAGCCCCAGCATTTT
TRBV5-1,.,TRBJ1-5,.,CASSLGGQDQPQHF,TGCGCCAGCAGCTTGGGGGGGCAAGACCAGCCCCAGCATTTT
TRBV7-6,.,TRBJ1-4,.,CASSLAGSNEKLFF,TGTGCCAGCAGCTTGGCCGGGTCTAATGAAAAACTGTTTTTT
TRBV25-1,TRBD1,TRBJ1-1,.,CASTQTKDRGHTEAFF,TGTGCCAGCACCCAAACAAAAGACAGGGGTCACACTGAAGCTTTCTTT
TRBV6-5,TRBD1,TRBJ1-1,.,CASSYGQGQAFF,TGTGCCAGCAGTTACGGACAGGGACAAGCTTTCTTT
TRBV27,.,TRBJ2-1,.,CASSSTRLVSHNEQFF,TGTGCCAGCAGTTCAACGAGACTAGTTTCCCACAATGAGCAGTTCTTC
TRBV5-1,TRBD1,TRBJ2-2,.,CASSIRDRGPRTGELFF,TGCGCCAGCAGCATCCGGGACAGGGGGCCCCGGACCGGGGAGCTGTTTTTT
TRBV6-1,TRBD1,TRBJ2-7,.,CASSEAPTGTNEQYF,TGTGCCAGCAGTGAAGCGCCGACAGGGACCAACGAGCAGTACTTC
TRBV15,.,TRBJ2-5,.,CATRRTAEQETQYF,TGTGCCACCAGACGGACAGCCGAACAGGAGACCCAGTACTTC
TRBV7-2,.,TRBJ2-1,.,CASSLLARLNEQFF,TGTGCCAGCAGCTTATTAGCCCGACTCAATGAGCAGTTCTTC
TRBV14,TRBD1,TRBJ2-7,.,CASSQGDRGSYEQYF,TGTGCCAGCAGCCAAGGGGACAGGGGGTCCTACGAGCAGTACTTC
TRBV27,TRBD2,TRBJ2-2,.,CASTRTSGGNTGELFF,TGTGCCAGCACCCGGACTAGCGGGGGGAACACCGGGGAGCTGTTTTTT
TRBV28,TRBD1,TRBJ1-2,.,CASISPKGASGYTF,TGTGCCAGCATCTCGCCGAAGGGGGCTAGTGGCTACACCTTC
TRBV7-9,.,TRBJ1-1,.,CASSSENRVSSTEAFF,TGTGCCAGCAGCTCTGAAAACAGGGTATCGAGCACTGAAGCTTTCTTT
TRBV6-1,.,TRBJ2-5,.,CASSAQQGMQETQYF,TGTGCCAGCAGTGCGCAACAGGGTATGCAAGAGACCCAGTACTTC
TRBV7-2,.,TRBJ1-4,.,CASSRLLRSTNEKLFF,TGTGCCAGCAGCCGCCTACTACGGTCAACTAATGAAAAACTGTTTTTT
TRBV19,TRBD1,TRBJ2-7,.,CASSRYGQGSMSYEQYF,TGTGCCAGTAGTAGATACGGACAGGGCAGTATGTCCTACGAGCAGTACTTC
TRBV7-9,.,TRBJ1-6,.,CSSSPAQGDSPLHF,TGTTCCAGCAGCCCCGCCCAGGGCGATTCACCCCTCCACTTT
TRBV11-3,.,TRBJ1-3,.,CASSLDGGNTIYF,TGTGCCAGCAGCTTAGATGGCGGAAACACCATATATTTT
TRBV4-3,.,TRBJ2-7,.,CASSQENNHYEQYF,TGCGCCAGCAGCCAAGAAAACAATCACTACGAGCAGTACTTC
TRBV7-9,TRBD1,TRBJ1-4,.,CASSLGTVRNEKLFF,TGTGCCAGCAGCTTGGGGACAGTCCGAAATGAAAAACTGTTTTTT
TRBV27,TRBD1,TRBJ2-7,.,CASSLGTGPPYEQYF,TGTGCCAGCAGCCTTGGGACAGGGCCTCCCTACGAGCAGTACTTC
TRBV19,TRBD2,TRBJ2-7,.,CASTSAGGNEQYF,TGTGCCAGTACATCAGCGGGGGGAAACGAGCAGTACTTC
TRBV2,.,TRBJ1-2,few,CASSNTDRLRGYTF,TGTGCCAGCAGTAATACAGACAGGCTCCGGGGCTACACCTTC
TRBV30,TRBD1,TRBJ2-1,.,CASGTGNNEQFF,TGTGCCTCAGGGACAGGCAACAATGAGCAGTTCTTC
TRBV5-5,.,TRBJ1-1,.,CASSPLATGNTEAFF,TGTGCCAGCAGCCCTCTCGCTACGGGGAACACTGAAGCTTTCTTT
TRBV5-6,TRBD1,TRBJ1-1,.,CASSSGTANTEAFF,TGTGCCAGCAGCTCAGGGACAGCGAACACTGAAGCTTTCTTT
TRBV6-5,TRBD2,TRBJ2-7,.,CASSPWRGGRNEQYF,TGTGCCAGCAGCCCGTGGCGGGGGGGCCGAAACGAGCAGTACTTC
TRBV30,.,TRBJ1-2,.,CAWIRGFGYTF,TGTGCCTGGATCAGGGGTTTTGGCTACACCTTC